The 9 T cell receptor beta chains given below trace back to one sample, sequenced in a study of OX40 agonist ivuxolimab in advanced cancers. TCRdb's copy holds only in-frame clones and misses some; the assay was immunoSEQ multiplex PCR. The sample lists around 86,000 clones; more than 80% were seen once. Sample: CD4+ or CD8+ T cells sorted from blood, taken in a trial of the OX40 agonist ivuxolimab. The origin of the receptors is an adult with an advanced solid tumor such as melanoma, head and neck, liver or kidney cancer.

The chain has TRBV6-5 and TRBJ2-2; D call uncertain. The V gene lost 11 bases and the J gene lost 6 bases, with 16 bases spanning the gap. This CDR3 has 13 residues. Germline CDR1 MNHEY, CDR2 SVGAGI. The CDR3 bases are TGTGCCCTGTGGAAACATGAGGCCGGGGAGCTGTTTTTT. Amino acid sequence: CALWKHEAGELFF.

The CDR3 region has the DNA TGTGCCAGCAGTACAGACAGAGATCAGCCCCAGCATTTT. As protein: CASSTDRDQPQHF. The chain carries TRBV6-5 and TRBJ1-5; a weak D match, TRBD1 (5 bases). The CDR3 contains 13 residues. CDR1 is MNHEY, CDR2 SVGAGI, per germline. V was pared by 5 bases and J by 5 bases, with 10 bases between.

V is TRBV23-1 and J is TRBJ2-7; TRBD2 matches 10 bases. TRBV23-1 is flagged as an ORF with uncertain function. With V trimmed by 2 bases and J by 2 bases, 0 bases remained unmatched. CDR3 length equals 14 residues. For the CDR3, the DNA is TGCGCCAGCAGTCAACTAGCGGGGGCCTACGAGCAGTACTTC. It encodes CASSQLAGAYEQYF.

The V gene is TRBV4-2, the J gene TRBJ2-7, with 11 bases lining up with TRBD2. V shed 0 bases and J 5 bases; nucleotides not matched to a gene: 6. The CDR3 totals 16 residues. Germline assignment: CDR1 LGHNA and CDR2 YNFKEQ. CDR3 nucleotide sequence: TGTGCCAGCAGCCAAGATGGTAGCGGGGGGGCCCACGAGCAGTACTTC. Its protein is CASSQDGSGGAHEQYF.

The chain joins TRBV5-1 to TRBJ2-2, with D unresolved. The CDR3 has 15 residues. CDR1 and CDR2 from the germline V gene are SGHRS and YFSETQ. Trimming pared 0 bases from V and 5 bases from J, leaving 11 bases between. The CDR3 here is CASSLGRESTGELFF. CDR3 bases: TGCGCCAGCAGCTTGGGTAGGGAATCGACCGGGGAGCTGTTTTTT.

The chain joins TRBV28 to TRBJ2-7; D call uncertain. V was pared by 7 bases and J by 2 bases, with 12 bases between. The CDR3 is 13 residues long. Per the germline V gene, CDR1 is MDHEN and CDR2 is SYDVKM. CDR3 protein: CASTDGLTYEQYF. The CDR3 nucleotides read TGTGCCAGCACTGACGGCCTCACCTACGAGCAGTACTTC.

J is TRBJ2-4 and V is TRBV12-2; the table's D gene call, TRBD2, was not cross checked with the DNA. TRBV12-2 is tagged as a pseudogene. CDR3 length equals 18 residues. The CDR3 coding sequence is TGTGCAAGTCGCTTAAGGACTAGCGGTTCTTTAGCCAAAAACATTCAGTACTTC. Amino acid sequence: CASRLRTSGSLAKNIQYF.

Written as DNA, the CDR3 is TGTGCCAGCAGGCCGGGGGGAAACTCTGGAAACACCATATATTTT. As protein: CASRPGGNSGNTIYF. V is TRBV7-2 and J is TRBJ1-3, with D perhaps TRBD1 (5 bases). V lost 6 bases and J 0 bases, leaving 12 bases between the germline ends. The CDR3 length is 15 residues. Germline V gene data show CDR1 as SGHTA and CDR2 as FQGNSA.

V usage is TRBV6-6 and J usage is TRBJ2-3, with 11 bases fitting TRBD2. Germline assignment: CDR1 MNHNY and CDR2 SVGAGI (reference sequence). The CDR3 consists of 15 residues. J was trimmed by 8 bases and V by 6 bases; bases with no gene match: 10. The CDR3 loop reads CASRPTSGIGGTQYF. The CDR3 bases are TGTGCCAGCAGGCCGACTAGCGGGATCGGCGGTACGCAGTATTTT.